Listed below are T cell receptor beta chains from one sample, sequenced in a study of chemoradiotherapy in HPV16-positive cancers. Libraries were prepared by immunoSEQ multiplex PCR; TCRdb keeps only in-frame clonotypes and omits some of them. Among around 8,800 clones listed, 70% were seen once. This specimen consisted of tumor tissue, obtained from a patient who underwent chemoradiotherapy. The source is a human donor with HPV-associated anogenital cancer. Each CDR3 is given with its conserved first and last residue. A D gene is named only where the DNA matches it firmly. Clone size is given for some rows only: seen once, a few or many times, or a class if the clone is expanded.

j_gene,v_gene,abundance,d_gene,CDR3aa,CDR3nt
TRBJ2-4,TRBV30,once,NA,CAWDPAGQMNIQYF,TGTGCCTGGGACCCGGCGGGACAAATGAACATTCAGTACTTC
TRBJ2-7,TRBV4-1,NA,TRBD1,CASSHPGQGLHEQYF,TGCGCCAGCAGCCACCCGGGACAGGGACTCCACGAGCAGTACTTC
TRBJ1-5,TRBV19,NA,TRBD1,CASSIEGAGGGQPQHF,TGTGCCAGTAGTATTGAGGGGGCAGGGGGAGGTCAGCCCCAGCATTTT
TRBJ2-7,TRBV2,NA,TRBD2,CASSHTSGVSYEQYF,TGTGCCAGCAGCCATACTAGCGGGGTCTCCTACGAGCAGTACTTC
TRBJ2-5,TRBV5-4,few,NA,CASSLLSGARETQYF,TGTGCCAGCAGCTTGTTGTCGGGAGCGAGAGAGACCCAGTACTTC
TRBJ2-3,TRBV7-9,NA,NA,CASSLRGLGITDTQYF,TGTGCCAGCAGCTTACGAGGGTTGGGAATCACAGATACGCAGTATTTT
TRBJ2-7,TRBV28,few,TRBD1,CASSLTGKYEQYF,TGTGCCAGCAGTTTGACAGGGAAATACGAGCAGTACTTC
TRBJ2-2,TRBV7-3,NA,NA,CASSRNTGELFF,TGTGCCAGCAGCCGTAACACCGGGGAGCTGTTTTTT
TRBJ2-7,TRBV4-1,medium-sized,NA,CASSQDLGTYEQYF,TGCGCCAGCAGCCAAGATCTGGGAACCTACGAGCAGTACTTC
TRBJ2-1,TRBV2,NA,TRBD2,CASSLLAGGAIEQFF,TGTGCCAGCAGCCTTCTAGCGGGAGGGGCGATTGAGCAGTTCTTC
TRBJ1-5,TRBV7-9,NA,NA,CASSLEASGENQPQHF,TGTGCCAGCAGCTTAGAAGCCTCAGGGGAGAATCAGCCCCAGCATTTT
TRBJ2-3,TRBV27,few,TRBD2,CASSLAAGGFTDTQYF,TGTGCCAGCAGTTTAGCAGCGGGGGGGTTCACAGATACGCAGTATTTT
TRBJ2-7,TRBV7-9,NA,TRBD2,CASSPPSGSYEQYF,TGTGCCAGCAGCCCCCCTAGCGGCTCCTACGAGCAGTACTTC
TRBJ2-2,TRBV5-1,once,TRBD2,CASRGAGGNTGELFF,TGCGCCAGCAGGGGAGCGGGGGGAAACACCGGGGAGCTGTTTTTT
TRBJ1-1,TRBV13,NA,TRBD1,CASSFIGGREAFF,TGTGCCAGCAGCTTTATAGGGGGCCGAGAAGCTTTCTTT
TRBJ2-1,TRBV5-1,NA,NA,CASSLALTDNEQFF,TGCGCCAGCAGCTTGGCGCTAACAGACAATGAGCAGTTCTTC
TRBJ2-5,TRBV5-1,NA,TRBD2,CASSYGREEETQYF,TGCGCCAGCAGCTACGGGAGGGAGGAAGAGACCCAGTACTTC
TRBJ2-7,TRBV12-5,NA,TRBD2,CASGLVLSGGNSYEQYF,TGTGCTAGTGGTTTGGTACTTAGCGGGGGGAACTCCTACGAGCAGTACTTC
TRBJ2-2,TRBV30,NA,NA,CAWSIGLNTGELFF,TGTGCCTGGAGCATAGGGCTAAACACCGGGGAGCTGTTTTTT
TRBJ2-1,TRBV7-3,NA,NA,CASSAHGSLYDEQFF,TGTGCCAGCAGCGCTCACGGCAGCCTTTACGATGAGCAGTTCTTC
TRBJ1-2,TRBV13,NA,NA,CASSSTSGQSYGYTF,TGTGCCAGCAGCTCTACTTCCGGCCAAAGCTATGGCTACACCTTC
TRBJ2-5,TRBV5-4,NA,TRBD1,CASSLGAGGRQETQYF,TGTGCCAGCAGCTTGGGGGCAGGGGGCCGCCAAGAGACCCAGTACTTC
TRBJ2-7,TRBV7-6,NA,NA,CASSEDSSEQYF,TGTGCCAGCAGCGAGGACAGTAGCGAGCAGTACTTC
TRBJ2-6,TRBV4-1,NA,NA,CASSPLDGANVLTF,TGCGCCAGCAGCCCGCTGGATGGGGCCAACGTCCTGACTTTC
TRBJ2-7,TRBV6-5,few,NA,CASSLGPTYEQYF,TGTGCCAGCAGTCTGGGCCCGACCTACGAGCAGTACTTC
TRBJ1-3,TRBV5-1,NA,NA,CASSFSVAGRSGNTIYF,TGCGCCAGCAGCTTTTCGGTCGCAGGTCGGTCTGGAAACACCATATATTTT
TRBJ1-1,TRBV11-3,NA,NA,CASSFEGVPEAFF,TGTGCCAGCAGCTTCGAGGGGGTCCCTGAAGCTTTCTTT
TRBJ1-4,TRBV7-6,NA,NA,CASSLGPSEKLFF,TGTGCCAGCAGCTTAGGTCCTAGTGAAAAACTGTTTTTT
TRBJ2-3,TRBV5-6,few,TRBD2,CASSWGGADTQYF,TGTGCCAGCAGCTGGGGGGGAGCAGATACGCAGTATTTT
TRBJ2-3,TRBV2,few,NA,CASINRGDTQYF,TGTGCCAGCATTAACCGGGGCGATACGCAGTATTTT
TRBJ1-1,TRBV7-9,NA,NA,CASSLEAGKEAFF,TGTGCCAGCAGCTTAGAAGCAGGGAAGGAAGCTTTCTTT
TRBJ1-1,TRBV6-5,NA,NA,CASSPVDRNTEAFF,TGTGCCAGCAGTCCCGTTGATAGGAACACTGAAGCTTTCTTT
TRBJ1-4,TRBV28,NA,NA,CASSFGVTVLTNEKLFF,TGTGCCAGCAGTTTTGGGGTTACAGTTTTAACTAATGAAAAACTGTTTTTT
TRBJ2-3,TRBV5-4,NA,TRBD2,CASSLELLAGGSTDTQYF,TGTGCCAGCAGCTTGGAATTACTAGCGGGGGGTAGCACAGATACGCAGTATTTT
TRBJ2-7,TRBV11-3,NA,TRBD2,CASSGLAGSYEQYF,TGTGCCAGCAGCGGACTAGCGGGTTCCTACGAGCAGTACTTC
TRBJ2-7,TRBV2,NA,NA,CASGGQSPYEQYF,TGTGCCAGCGGCGGACAGTCGCCTTACGAGCAGTACTTC
TRBJ2-7,TRBV28,NA,NA,CASSFRGLPYEQYF,TGTGCCAGCAGTTTTCGCGGGCTCCCCTACGAGCAGTACTTC
TRBJ2-2,TRBV5-4,once,NA,CASSYGRGADTGELFF,TGTGCCAGCAGCTATGGTAGGGGGGCGGACACCGGGGAGCTGTTTTTT
TRBJ1-1,TRBV5-1,NA,TRBD1,CASSFGDSSRTEAFF,TGCGCCAGCAGCTTCGGGGACAGTAGCCGTACTGAAGCTTTCTTT
TRBJ2-3,TRBV6-4,NA,NA,CASSDSTDNTDTQYF,TGTGCCAGCAGTGACTCGACGGATAACACAGATACGCAGTATTTT
TRBJ1-2,TRBV2,NA,NA,CASSQTVGYTF,TGTGCCAGCAGTCAGACCGTTGGCTACACCTTC
TRBJ2-1,TRBV27,NA,TRBD2,CASLGTSDGGEQFF,TGTGCCAGCCTAGGGACTAGCGACGGGGGTGAGCAGTTCTTC
TRBJ2-1,TRBV7-9,NA,TRBD1,CASSLLGQGYNEQFF,TGTGCCAGCAGCTTACTCGGACAGGGCTACAATGAGCAGTTCTTC
TRBJ1-6,TRBV5-1,NA,TRBD1,CASSLKPGQGVTPLHF,TGCGCCAGCAGCTTGAAGCCGGGACAGGGTGTTACACCCCTCCACTTT
TRBJ2-5,TRBV7-9,NA,NA,CASSLIGVATETQYF,TGTGCCAGCAGCTTAATTGGGGTAGCGACAGAGACCCAGTACTTC
TRBJ2-2,TRBV6-5,NA,NA,CASSYLQTGELFF,TGTGCCAGCAGTTACCTTCAAACCGGGGAGCTGTTTTTT
TRBJ1-2,TRBV7-5,NA,NA,CASSSEGGEPTNYGYTF,TGTGCCAGCAGCTCAGAGGGGGGAGAACCGACTAACTATGGCTACACCTTC
TRBJ1-2,TRBV29-1,NA,NA,CSVEENNYGYTF,TGCAGCGTTGAAGAAAATAACTATGGCTACACCTTC
TRBJ1-2,TRBV6-1,NA,NA,CASSEAPDVDGYTF,TGTGCCAGCAGTGAAGCTCCTGACGTGGATGGCTACACCTTC
TRBJ1-2,TRBV7-5,NA,NA,CVRSLGTGDYGYTF,TGTGTCAGAAGCTTAGGGACAGGGGACTATGGCTACACCTTC